Below, 6 T cell receptor beta chains from the same sample are listed, as sequenced in a study of blood T cells in healthy people across ages. A second roughly 6 to 12 cycle PCR used barcoded and J-beta primers. Each CDR3 protein is one row after TCRdb ran MiXCR on the 5' RACE reads. The table has 850,000 to 950,000 distinct CDR3 sequences, about 28% seen once. The sample was blood. These receptors were obtained from a woman aged 80 or older in good health.

This clonotype was counted ten times or more. The chain couples TRBV20-1 to TRBJ1-6; TRBD1 matches 10 bases. CDR1 DFQATT and CDR2 SNEGSKA come from the germline V gene (reference sequence). This CDR3 has 14 amino acids. J gave up 6 bases and V 5 bases, and 4 bases lay outside the gene matches. The CDR3 region is CSAGDRGLNSPLHF. In DNA form, the CDR3 reads TGCAGTGCTGGCGACAGGGGGCTTAATTCACCCCTCCACTTT.

As for this clonotype: A much larger clonotype is one base distant, so this may be a read error. The CDR3 region is CASSYANNEQFF. CDR3 DNA: TGTGCCAGCAGTTACGCTAACAATGAGCAGTTCTTC. The chain links TRBV6-5 to TRBJ2-1; no firm D call. The CDR3 is 12 residues long. V gave up 2 bases and J gave up 5 bases, with 4 bases separating them. Germline-derived CDR1 and CDR2 are MNHEY and SVGAGI.

On this clonotype: A much larger clone differs from this one at a single base, so this may be a read error. V is TRBV5-1 and J is TRBJ2-5; tentatively, D is TRBD1 or TRBD2 (7 bases each). Germline CDR1 is SGHRS and CDR2 is YFSETQ. The CDR3 spans 16 residues. V lost 0 bases and J lost 11, with 23 bases in between. The CDR3 protein is CASSLGVRGGSNEQYF. In DNA, the CDR3 is TGCGCCAGCAGCTTGGGGGTCAGGGGGGGTTCCAATGAGCAGTACTTC.

This clonotype was detected many times. This chain joins TRBV6-1 and TRBJ2-1; 9 bases match TRBD1. Trimming cost V 3 bases and J 3 bases; bases outside gene matches: 6. Per the germline V gene, CDR1 is MNHNS and CDR2 is SASEGT. The length of the CDR3 is 16 residues. The CDR3 DNA reads as TGTGCCAGCAGTGAGAGGACAGGGGCTAGCTACAATGAGCAGTTCTTC. Its translation is CASSERTGASYNEQFF.

Regarding this clonotype: The CDR3 does not end in the conserved phenylalanine or tryptophan, so this is likely a read error. Because the CDR3's place on the DNA is in doubt, the DNA is left out and the CDR3 is given as listed by TCRdb. V gene TRBV7-2 combines with J gene TRBJ2-1; the table names TRBD1, a call not compared with the DNA. Counting both end residues, the CDR3 totals 16 amino acids. Germline CDR1 and CDR2: SGHTA and FQGNSA. The CDR3 reads CASSPSLGSYGYTFGS.

The chain uses TRBV7-2 and TRBJ1-1; maybe TRBD1 (5 bases). CDR3 length: 14 residues. V lost 2 bases and J lost 8, with 15 bases in between. The V gene's germline CDR1 is SGHTA and CDR2 FQGNSA. CDR3: CASSLREGIREAFF. For the CDR3, the DNA is TGTGCCAGCAGCTTACGGGAGGGGATTAGGGAAGCTTTCTTT.